This T cell receptor beta chain appears in the sequencing data of a study of PD-1 blockade in classical Hodgkin lymphoma. Study outcomes and limitations: The authors excluded patients who started nivolumab under 1 year after ASCT. The causes of the repertoire differences, possibly disease activity or prior therapy, remain undefined. Complete responders started with a diversity level that resembled newly diagnosed patients at baseline.

V lost 8 bases to trimming and J lost 2 bases, with 16 bases between them. CDR1 WNHNN and CDR2 SYGVQD come from the germline V gene (reference sequence). The CDR3 runs to 14 residues. Remarks on this clone: The target antigen is unknown.

Following autologous stem cell transplantation, relapse occurred in every patient, and exposure to brentuximab vedotin varied. Generated by immunoSEQ multiplex PCR, the TCRdb table keeps only in-frame clones and is missing some. The data show around 91,000 clones, 89% seen once. The clonotype was recovered from a human donor with classical Hodgkin lymphoma. The V gene is TRBV10-1, the J gene TRBJ2-7, with a possible D match to TRBD2 (5 bases). The specimen comprised peripheral blood mononuclear cells (PBMCs), sampled at baseline. The CDR3 sequence: CASSRGQTPYEQYF. The CDR3 DNA is TGCGCCAGCTCTAGAGGGCAGACCCCCTACGAGCAGTACTTC.